This TCR beta chain was captured by sequencing in a study of blood T cell repertoires in COVID-19. Study at large: Italy, Spain and the United States were the sources of the convalescent and acute COVID-19 samples. PBMCs, B-cell-depleted T cells, or T cells were the source of the cDNA or gDNA that made up the material.

In the original workflow: Nucleated cell number was recorded as an estimate derived from reference gene primer amplification. The repertoire was sequenced with immunoSEQ multiplex PCR; TCRdb's copy has only in-frame clones and lacks some. V and J calls and clone size are given by that table; D and trimming were obtained from the DNA. Of about 190,000 clones listed, around 85% are singletons. CDR3 length: 12 amino acids. The germline V gene has CDR1 SGHKS and CDR2 YYEKEE (reference sequence). Deletions cut 0 bases from V and 4 bases from J, with 5 bases between. Material: peripheral blood. This chain uses TRBV5-5 with TRBJ2-7; D is uncertain. The clonotype comes from a man aged 50 to 59 who had recovered from COVID-19. For the CDR3, the DNA is TGTGCCAGCAGCTTGGTCGGGTACGAGCAGTACTTC. This sequence encodes CASSLVGYEQYF. Looking up the rest from reference TRBV5-5 and TRBJ2-7 gives the full variable domain: DAGVTQSPTHLIKTRGQQVTLRCSPISGHKSVSWYQQVLGQGPQFIFQYYEKEERGRGNFPDRFSARQFPNYSSELNVNALLLGDSALYLCASSLVGYEQYFGPGTRLTVT.